This entry lists 5 T cell receptor beta chains sequenced from one sample in a study of blood T cell repertoires in COVID-19. Repertoires were generated with immunoSEQ multiplex PCR, while TCRdb's copy carries only in-frame clones and drops some. The data show some 70,000 clones, with more than 75% seen just once and 5.5% to 7% held by the top ten. The sample was peripheral blood. Receptor source: a woman aged 55-69 years with acute or convalescent COVID-19.

This clone was counted a single time. DNA for the CDR3: TGTGCCAGCAGCTTAGGGACAGGGGAGTACGAGCAGTACTTC. It codes for CASSLGTGEYEQYF. J is TRBJ2-7 and V is TRBV11-2; 9 bases map to TRBD1. Trimming at V came to 1 base and at J to 4 bases, leaving 2 bases not matched to a gene. Germline V CDR1 and CDR2: SGHAT, FQNNGV. The CDR3 is 14 amino acids.

The chain combines TRBV2 with TRBJ2-7; 8 bases line up with TRBD1. The CDR3 is 15 residues long. Germline trimming cut 6 bases from V and 2 bases from J; bases unmatched to any gene: 9. The germline CDR1 and CDR2 sequences are SNHLY and FYNNEI. CDR3 sequence reads: CASSDWTGSTYEQYF. In DNA form, the CDR3 reads TGTGCCAGCAGCGATTGGACAGGGTCAACCTACGAGCAGTACTTC.

The J gene is TRBJ2-4, the V gene TRBV5-1, with 7 bases matching TRBD1. Germline CDR1 is SGHRS and CDR2 is YFSETQ. V trimming: 3 bases; J trimming: 7 bases; junction bases outside the gene matches: 4. There are 13 residues in the CDR3. CDR3: CASSSGQLNIQYF. The DNA for the CDR3 is TGCGCCAGCAGCTCGGGACAGCTGAACATTCAGTACTTC.

V is TRBV29-1 and J is TRBJ2-1; D may be TRBD2 (5 bases). CDR1 SQVTM and CDR2 ANQGSEA come from the germline V gene. The CDR3 contains 14 residues. The germline V and J ends were trimmed by 5 bases and 3 bases, with 14 bases remaining between them. The CDR3 nucleotides read TGCAGCGTTTCTCCCCACCGGGGCTACAATGAGCAGTTCTTC. Translation: CSVSPHRGYNEQFF.

The rearrangement uses TRBV7-9 and TRBJ1-2; 7 nucleotides line up with TRBD1. Trimming took 5 bases from V and 6 from J; bases not matched to a gene: 12. The germline gives CDR1 SEHNR, CDR2 FQNEAQ (reference sequence). The CDR3 runs to 15 residues. The CDR3 sequence is CASSQGDGQAHGYTF. The DNA for the CDR3 is TGTGCCAGCAGCCAGGGAGATGGACAGGCCCATGGCTACACCTTC.